The 28 T cell receptor beta chains below come from one sample, sequenced in a study of breast tumors, draining lymph nodes, adjacent tissues. The lymph nodes were axillary draining lymph nodes from breast cancer patients. A single record per CDR3 protein comes from TCRdb applying MiXCR to the multiplex PCR reads. Counted here are 85,000 to 120,000 distinct CDR3 sequences, about 29% occurring once; the ten biggest clones make up 5.5% to 6%. The material sequenced was axillary lymph node tissue. The receptors were sampled from a female donor with breast cancer. Some clones in this sample may be carry-over from other donors' samples.

This clonotype was observed a handful of times. This chain connects TRBV6-5 to TRBJ1-1, with 7 bases fitting TRBD1. This CDR3 region has 14 residues. The junction had 7 bases not matched to a gene; V was cut back by 4 bases and J by 5 bases. Germline CDR1 MNHEY, CDR2 SVGAGI. CDR3 in DNA: TGTGCCAGCAGTTCGACAGGGCCGGGGACTGAAGCTTTCTTT. Translated: CASSSTGPGTEAFF.

With respect to this clonotype: A read error is possible here, since a much larger clone lies one base away. This chain links TRBV11-2 with TRBJ2-7; 7 bases are shared with TRBD1. This CDR3 contains 14 residues. The V gene end was trimmed by 3 bases and the J gene end by 2 bases; junction bases not matched to a gene: 4. Germline values: CDR1 SGHAT, CDR2 FQNNGV. For the CDR3, the DNA is TGTGCCAGCAGCTTGGCCGGGACAGCCTACGAGCAGTACTTC. Protein sequence: CASSLAGTAYEQYF.

To note about this clonotype: A much more abundant neighbour one base away suggests this may be a read error. The chain recombines TRBV5-6 with TRBJ1-2; the D gene is possibly TRBD1 (5 bases). V lost 4 bases and J 8 bases, leaving 21 bases between the germline ends. The CDR3 is made up of 15 amino acids. From germline, CDR1 is SGHDT and CDR2 YYEEEE. The CDR3 protein is CASSPSGPSSRGYTF. DNA for the CDR3: TGTGCCAGCAGCCCCTCGGGACCGTCCTCGAGGGGCTACACCTTC.

This clonotype has ten or more counts. The chain has TRBV14 and TRBJ2-1, with 11 bases aligning to TRBD2. Germline CDR1 reads SGHDN; CDR2 reads FVKESK. The V and J ends lost 4 bases and 3 bases, in that order; junction bases with no gene match: 2. The CDR3 contains 15 residues. The CDR3 reads CASSLGTSGYNEQFF. The DNA for the CDR3 is TGTGCCAGCAGCCTTGGGACTAGCGGCTACAATGAGCAGTTCTTC. The whole variable domain, remainder taken from reference TRBV14 and TRBJ2-1, is EAGVTQFPSHSVIEKGQTVTLRCDPISGHDNLYWYRRVMGKEIKFLLHFVKESKQDESGMPNNRFLAERTGGTYSTLKVQPAELEDSGVYFCASSLGTSGYNEQFFGPGTRLTVL.

The chain couples TRBV18 to TRBJ2-2; 9 bases line up with TRBD1. After removal of 5 bases from V and 8 bases from J, the junction contained 21 bases not matched to a gene. Looked up from germline, CDR1 is KGHSH and CDR2 is LQKENI. This CDR3 spans 19 amino acids. The DNA for the CDR3 is TGTGCCAGCTCATCTCGGGACAGGGCCCCCCAGGCGGGAATAGGGGAGCTGTTTTTT. It specifies CASSSRDRAPQAGIGELFF. Drawing the rest from reference TRBV18 and TRBJ2-2, the complete variable domain is NAGVMQNPRHLVRRRGQEARLRCSPMKGHSHVYWYRQLPEEGLKFMVYLQKENIIDESGMPKERFSAEFPKEGPSILRIQQVVRGDSAAYFCASSSRDRAPQAGIGELFFGEGSRLTVL.

As for this clonotype: A read error may account for a junction end that differs from germline. V gene TRBV5-5 combines with J gene TRBJ2-5; 14 bases are shared with TRBD2. The CDR3 runs 18 residues. The germline gives CDR1 SGHKS, CDR2 YYEKEE (reference sequence). CDR3 sequence reads: CASSETSGGGMDAETQYF. The CDR3 region has the DNA TGCGCCAGCAGCGAGACTAGCGGGGGGGGCATGGATGCAGAGACCCAGTACTTC.

The table lists this clonotype with a few counts. The genes are TRBV7-9 and TRBJ1-1, with TRBD1 matching 7 bases. The CDR3 totals 13 residues. CDR1 and CDR2 (germline): SEHNR, FQNEAQ (reference sequence). The ends lost 6 bases at V and 2 bases at J; junction bases unmatched: 3. CDR3 protein: CASRGDSNTEAFF. The CDR3 DNA sequence: TGTGCCAGCAGAGGGGACAGCAACACTGAAGCTTTCTTT.

This clonotype was seen at least ten times. The rearrangement joins TRBV2 to TRBJ1-3; D is unresolved. CDR3 length: 15 amino acids. V gave up 1 base and J gave up 0 bases, with 7 bases separating them. CDR1 and CDR2 (germline): SNHLY, FYNNEI. The CDR3 bases are TGTGCCAGCAGTGAAGAGGTTTACTCTGGAAACACCATATATTTT. This gives the protein CASSEEVYSGNTIYF.

The genes are TRBV20-1 and TRBJ2-5; TRBD1 matches at 9 bases. This CDR3 region has 14 residues. V lost 7 bases to trimming and J lost 2 bases; unmatched junction nucleotides: 8. The germline V gene encodes CDR1 DFQATT and CDR2 SNEGSKA (reference sequence). CDR3 in amino acids: CSGSGTGWQETQYF. CDR3 nucleotides: TGCAGTGGAAGCGGGACAGGGTGGCAAGAGACCCAGTACTTC.

This clonotype was observed at least ten times. The J gene is TRBJ2-5, the V gene TRBV7-2; possible D gene TRBD2, 7 bases. CDR3 length: 14 amino acids. Germline CDR1 SGHTA, CDR2 FQGNSA. The ends were cut back, 2 bases at V and 4 bases at J, with 11 bases in the middle. The CDR3 loop is CASSLTGGGETQYF. The CDR3 coding sequence is TGTGCCAGCAGCTTAACGGGGGGCGGAGAGACCCAGTACTTC.

This clonotype came up many times. The rearrangement links TRBV20-1 to TRBJ2-7; 10 nucleotides agree with TRBD2. CDR3 size: 15 residues. V shed 0 bases, J shed 3 bases, and the junction held 5 bases outside the gene matches. Germline CDR1 and CDR2: DFQATT and SNEGSKA (reference sequence). The CDR3 loop reads CSARDNSGGLYEQYF. The CDR3 nucleotides read TGCAGTGCTAGAGATAATAGCGGGGGGCTCTACGAGCAGTACTTC.

This chain links TRBV6-2 or TRBV6-3 with TRBJ1-5; TRBD1 might be the D (5 bases). Per the germline V gene, CDR1 is MNHEY and CDR2 is SVGEGT. The CDR3 extends over 14 amino acids. V dropped 5 bases and J dropped 4 bases, with 12 bases sitting between them. The CDR3 reads CASSPSGTNQPQHF. The CDR3 DNA follows: TGTGCCAGCAGTCCCTCGGGGACGAATCAGCCCCAGCATTTT.

The chain is built from TRBV14 and TRBJ1-1; D unclear. Trimming stripped 0 bases from V and 5 bases from J, with 13 bases between. The CDR3 is 15 residues long. Germline loops: CDR1 SGHDN, CDR2 FVKESK. The CDR3: CASSQERIRGTEAFF. DNA for the CDR3: TGTGCCAGCAGCCAAGAAAGGATTCGAGGGACTGAAGCTTTCTTT.

This clonotype was detected ten times or more. J is TRBJ2-1 and V is TRBV12-3 or TRBV12-4, with 11 bases aligning to TRBD2. The CDR3 length is 16 residues. V lost 4 bases and J lost 6; bases outside the gene matches: 8. The CDR3 nucleotides are TGTGCCAGCAGTTACACCGGGACTAGCGGCTCCAATGAGCAGTTCTTC. Protein: CASSYTGTSGSNEQFF.

This clonotype has more than one count but fewer than ten. Germline is not matched at one junction end, which may reflect a read error. V usage is TRBV6-5 and J usage is TRBJ1-4; no reliable D call. The CDR3 contains 17 residues. Germline V CDR1 and CDR2: MNHEY, SVGAGI. DNA of the CDR3: TGTGCCAGCAGTCACTCGAGGTGGGATCATGCACAAGAAAAACTGTTTTTT. Translated: CASSHSRWDHAQEKLFF.

This clonotype has ten or more counts. The rearrangement uses TRBV11-2 and TRBJ2-3; D is perhaps TRBD1 (6 bases). There are 15 residues in the CDR3. V dropped 5 bases and J dropped 2 bases, with 14 bases sitting between them. Germline V gives CDR1 SGHAT, CDR2 FQNNGV. CDR3: CASSPTGHSTDTQYF. CDR3 bases: TGTGCCAGCAGCCCCACAGGGCATTCCACAGATACGCAGTATTTT.

This clonotype was detected ten times or more. This chain joins TRBV12-3 or TRBV12-4 and TRBJ1-3; D call uncertain. Trimming took 6 bases from V and 4 from J, leaving 13 bases between them. This CDR3 has 14 residues. The CDR3 reads CASSRGGAGNTIYF. Here the CDR3 DNA reads TGTGCCAGCAGCCGGGGAGGTGCAGGAAACACCATATATTTT.

This rearrangement joins TRBV28 to TRBJ2-1; 10 positions agree with TRBD2. The germline gives CDR1 MDHEN, CDR2 SYDVKM. This CDR3 has 16 amino acids. The V and J ends lost 1 base and 10 bases, in that order; junction bases with no gene match: 10. The CDR3 protein is CASSLLGSGRAVEQFF. For the CDR3, the DNA is TGTGCCAGCAGTTTATTGGGGAGCGGGAGGGCCGTCGAGCAGTTCTTC.

This clonotype was seen at least ten times. V and J are TRBV19 and TRBJ2-6; D is undetermined. There are 17 residues in the CDR3. The germline gives CDR1 LNHDA, CDR2 SQIVND (reference sequence). Trimming left V 1 base short and J 0 bases short, with 10 bases between. Here the CDR3 reads CASSIGGYSSGANVLTF. The CDR3 DNA sequence: TGTGCCAGTAGTATAGGGGGATATTCCTCTGGGGCCAACGTCCTGACTTTC.

Concerning this clonotype: The final CDR3 position lacks the conserved phenylalanine or tryptophan, pointing to a likely read error. The rearrangement joins TRBV4-2 to TRBJ1-1, with D unclear. Germline V lookup: CDR1 LGHNA, CDR2 YNFKEQ. V shed 0 bases and J shed 3 bases, with 5 bases lying between them. This CDR3 has 13 residues. The CDR3 region is CASSQDGDTEAFC. In DNA form, the CDR3 reads TGTGCCAGCAGCCAAGATGGGGACACTGAAGCTTTCTGT.

This clonotype was detected many times. A read error may explain this, as a much larger clone is one base away. V and J are TRBV20-1 and TRBJ2-1, with D possibly matching TRBD2 (6 bases). Trimming left V 3 bases short and J 9 bases short, with 18 bases between. The length of the CDR3 is 14 residues. Germline V lookup: CDR1 DFQATT, CDR2 SNEGSKA (reference sequence). The CDR3 DNA sequence: TGCAGTGCTAGGTTAGGTTCGGCGGGGACTGAGCAGTTCTTC. As protein: CSARLGSAGTEQFF.

The chain combines TRBV6-5 with TRBJ1-1; TRBD1 agrees at 8 bases. CDR1 is MNHEY and CDR2 is SVGAGI in the germline V gene. This CDR3 has 15 amino acids. J was trimmed by 1 base and V by 4 bases; bases with no gene match: 5. CDR3 region: CASSSPTGANTEAFF. DNA of the CDR3: TGTGCCAGCAGTTCCCCGACAGGGGCGAACACTGAAGCTTTCTTT.

This clonotype was detected ten times or more. The rearrangement links TRBV13 to TRBJ2-3; TRBD2 agrees at 14 bases. Germline V CDR1 and CDR2: PRHDT, FYEKMQ (reference sequence). Trimming at V came to 3 bases and at J to 11 bases, leaving 4 bases not matched to a gene. This CDR3 region has 14 residues. Here the CDR3 DNA reads TGTGCCAGCAGCTTCGGGACTAGCGGGGGCGTGCAGTATTTT. Residues: CASSFGTSGGVQYF.

This clonotype was recorded at least ten times. J is TRBJ1-2 and V is TRBV4-1; D perhaps matches TRBD1 (5 bases). This CDR3 has 14 residues. Trimming stripped 2 bases from V and 2 bases from J, with 9 bases between. Germline V gene lookup returns CDR1 MGHRA and CDR2 YSYEKL. The CDR3 DNA follows: TGCGCCAGCAGCCAAACGGGGGAAAACTATGGCTACACCTTC. It translates to CASSQTGENYGYTF.

Regarding this clonotype: The conserved phenylalanine or tryptophan normally closing the CDR3 is absent here, so this likely arose from a read error. The genes are TRBV20-1 and TRBJ2-1; D is uncertain. This CDR3 has 12 residues. CDR1 and CDR2 (germline): DFQATT, SNEGSKA (reference sequence). Trimming left V 3 bases short and J 9 bases short, with 12 bases between. This CDR3 is CSARIENSEQFY. The CDR3 coding sequence is TGCAGTGCTAGGATAGAGAACAGTGAGCAGTTCTAC.

This chain joins TRBV20-1 and TRBJ1-5; D is perhaps TRBD1 (5 bases). CDR1 DFQATT and CDR2 SNEGSKA come from the germline V gene (reference sequence). The length of the CDR3 is 13 residues. With 6 bases removed from V and 1 base from J, the gap between germline ends came to 10 bases. The CDR3, as DNA: TGCAGTGCGCGCCGGGACAGCAATCAGCCCCAGCATTTT. Amino acid sequence: CSARRDSNQPQHF.

This clonotype was seen only a few times. The chain combines TRBV6-5 with TRBJ1-1, with a tentative D call TRBD1 (6 bases). The V end was cut by 3 bases, the J end by 8 bases, with 25 bases between. Germline lookup yields CDR1 MNHEY and CDR2 SVGAGI. The CDR3 sequence is 17 residues long. The CDR3 reads CASSYQSVTTRGVEAFF. CDR3 DNA: TGTGCCAGCAGTTATCAAAGTGTAACCACAAGGGGGGTCGAAGCTTTCTTT.

This clonotype has a count of ten or more. The chain employs TRBV10-3 and TRBJ2-7, with 11 nucleotides matching TRBD1. This CDR3 comprises 14 residues. Germline trimming cut 6 bases from V and 2 bases from J; bases unmatched to any gene: 3. CDR1 and CDR2 from the germline V gene are ENHRY and SYGVKD. For the CDR3, the DNA is TGTGCCATCAGGCCGGGACAGGGGGCCTACGAGCAGTACTTC. This translates into CAIRPGQGAYEQYF.